This T cell receptor (beta chain) was sequenced for a study of T-cell memory formation after mild COVID-19. Overall study findings and caveats: Mostly located in CM and EM were contracting CD4+ clones, with contracting CD8+ clones located in EMRA. Researchers found some responding clones in pre-infection memory, a sign that cross-reactive memory joined.

Trimming took off 6 bases at V and 6 bases at J, with 14 bases between the two ends. Germline assignment: CDR1 MNHEY and CDR2 SVGAGI. The CDR3 covers 14 residues. About this clonotype: Antigen: not known.

UMIs and sample barcodes were carried by the TCR alpha and TCR beta cDNA libraries that 5'RACE produced using constant-segment primers. MiXCR, applied by TCRdb to the 5' RACE reads, yields one record per CDR3 protein. The table records hundreds of thousands of distinct CDR3 sequences, around 20% of them present only once. This receptor was identified in an adult woman who had mild COVID-19 (a few samples of this study predate the infection). Cell type and time point are not known. Input material: PBMCs or a T cell subset sorted from them (not recorded which). The chain uses TRBV6-5 and TRBJ1-4, with D tentatively TRBD1 (5 bases). The CDR3 DNA is TGTGCCAGCAGGGGACTGGGGTATGATGAAAAACTGTTTTTT. It is translated as CASRGLGYDEKLFF.